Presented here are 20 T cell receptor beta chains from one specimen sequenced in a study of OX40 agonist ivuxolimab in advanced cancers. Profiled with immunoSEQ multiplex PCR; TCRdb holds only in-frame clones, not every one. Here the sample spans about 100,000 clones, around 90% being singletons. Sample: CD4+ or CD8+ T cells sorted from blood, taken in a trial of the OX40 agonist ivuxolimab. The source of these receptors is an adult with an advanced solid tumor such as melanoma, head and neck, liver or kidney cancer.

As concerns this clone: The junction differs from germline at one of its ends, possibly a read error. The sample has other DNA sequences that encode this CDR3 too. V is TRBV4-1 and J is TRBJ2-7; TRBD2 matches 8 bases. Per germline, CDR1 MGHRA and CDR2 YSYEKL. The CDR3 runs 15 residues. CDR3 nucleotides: TGTGCCAGCAGCCAAGGTAGCAGCGGGGGCTACGAGCAGTACTTC. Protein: CASSQGSSGGYEQYF.

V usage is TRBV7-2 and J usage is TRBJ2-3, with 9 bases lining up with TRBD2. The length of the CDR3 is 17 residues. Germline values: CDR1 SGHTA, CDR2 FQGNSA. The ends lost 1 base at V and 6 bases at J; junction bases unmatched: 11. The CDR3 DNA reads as TGTGCCAGCAGCTTAGAGGCTAGCGGGGCCCCCCGGGATACGCAGTATTTT. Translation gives CASSLEASGAPRDTQYF.

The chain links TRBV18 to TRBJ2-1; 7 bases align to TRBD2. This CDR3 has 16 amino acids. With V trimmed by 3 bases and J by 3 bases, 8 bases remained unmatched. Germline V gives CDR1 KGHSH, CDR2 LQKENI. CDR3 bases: TGTGCCAGCTCACCGGCGGTGGCTAGCGGCTACAATGAGCAGTTCTTC. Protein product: CASSPAVASGYNEQFF.

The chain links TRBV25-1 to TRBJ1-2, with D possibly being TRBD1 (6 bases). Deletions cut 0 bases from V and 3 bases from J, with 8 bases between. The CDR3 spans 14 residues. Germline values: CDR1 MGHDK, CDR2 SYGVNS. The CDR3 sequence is CASSEYYRDYGYTF. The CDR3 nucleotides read TGTGCCAGCAGTGAATATTACAGGGACTATGGCTACACCTTC.

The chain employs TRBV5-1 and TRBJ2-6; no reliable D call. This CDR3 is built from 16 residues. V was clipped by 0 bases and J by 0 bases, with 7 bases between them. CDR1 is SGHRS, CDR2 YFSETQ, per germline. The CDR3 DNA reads TGCGCCAGCAGCTTGGTAGCTTTCTCTGGGGCCAACGTCCTGACTTTC. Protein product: CASSLVAFSGANVLTF.

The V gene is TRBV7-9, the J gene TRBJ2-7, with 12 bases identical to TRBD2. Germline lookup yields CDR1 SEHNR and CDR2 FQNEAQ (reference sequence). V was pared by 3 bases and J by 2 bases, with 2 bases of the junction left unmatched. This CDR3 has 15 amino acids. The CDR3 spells CASSFWTSGAYEQYF. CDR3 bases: TGTGCCAGCAGCTTCTGGACTAGCGGGGCCTACGAGCAGTACTTC. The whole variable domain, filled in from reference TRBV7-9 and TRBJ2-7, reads DTGVSQNPRHKITKRGQNVTFRCDPISEHNRLYWYRQTLGQGPEFLTYFQNEAQLEKSRLLSDRFSAERPKGSFSTLEIQRTEQGDSAMYLCASSFWTSGAYEQYFGPGTRLTVT.

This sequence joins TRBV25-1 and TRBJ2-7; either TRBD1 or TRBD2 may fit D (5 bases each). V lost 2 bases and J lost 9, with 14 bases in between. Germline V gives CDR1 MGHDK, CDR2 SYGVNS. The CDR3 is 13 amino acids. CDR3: CASSEMSLGRQYF. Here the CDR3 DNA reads TGTGCCAGCAGTGAAATGTCATTGGGACGGCAGTACTTC.

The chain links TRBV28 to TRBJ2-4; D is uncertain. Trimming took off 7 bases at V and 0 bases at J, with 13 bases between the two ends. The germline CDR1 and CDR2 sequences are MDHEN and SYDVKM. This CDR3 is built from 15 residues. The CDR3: CASTPSEVAKNIQYF. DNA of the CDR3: TGTGCCAGCACCCCCTCCGAAGTAGCCAAAAACATTCAGTACTTC.

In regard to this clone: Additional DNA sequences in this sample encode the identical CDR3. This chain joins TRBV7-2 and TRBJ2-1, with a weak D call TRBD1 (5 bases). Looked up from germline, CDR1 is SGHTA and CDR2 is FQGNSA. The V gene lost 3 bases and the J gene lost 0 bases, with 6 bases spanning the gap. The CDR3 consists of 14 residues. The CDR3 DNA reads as TGTGCCAGCAGCTTTAGGGGCTCCTACAATGAGCAGTTCTTC. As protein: CASSFRGSYNEQFF.

The chain's CDR3 is CASTEAGGVEKLFF. The CDR3 nucleotides are TGTGCCAGCACCGAAGCAGGGGGCGTTGAAAAACTGTTTTTT. The gene calls are TRBV25-1 and TRBJ1-4; TRBD1 matches at 8 bases. The CDR3 has 14 residues. V lost 7 bases, J lost 7 bases, and 8 bases stayed unmatched. The germline V gene has CDR1 MGHDK and CDR2 SYGVNS.

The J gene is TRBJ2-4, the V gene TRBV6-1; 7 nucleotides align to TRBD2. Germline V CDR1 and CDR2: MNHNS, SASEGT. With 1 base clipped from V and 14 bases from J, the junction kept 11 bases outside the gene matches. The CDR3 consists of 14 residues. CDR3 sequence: CASSEGLLNRGEYF. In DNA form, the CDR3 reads TGTGCCAGCAGTGAAGGACTCCTGAACCGGGGGGAGTACTTC.

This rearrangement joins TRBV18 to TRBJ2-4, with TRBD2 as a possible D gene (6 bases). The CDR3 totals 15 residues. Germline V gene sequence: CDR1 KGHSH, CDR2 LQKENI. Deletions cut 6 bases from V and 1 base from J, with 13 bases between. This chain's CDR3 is CASSPGLIAKNIQYF. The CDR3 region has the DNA TGTGCCAGCTCCCCGGGACTTATCGCCAAAAACATTCAGTACTTC.

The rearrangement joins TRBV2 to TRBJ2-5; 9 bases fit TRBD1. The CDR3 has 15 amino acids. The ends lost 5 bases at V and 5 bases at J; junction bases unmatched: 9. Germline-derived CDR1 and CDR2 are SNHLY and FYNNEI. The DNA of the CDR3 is TGTGCCAGCAGTCAACGGGACAGGGCGAGGGAGACCCAGTACTTC. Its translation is CASSQRDRARETQYF.

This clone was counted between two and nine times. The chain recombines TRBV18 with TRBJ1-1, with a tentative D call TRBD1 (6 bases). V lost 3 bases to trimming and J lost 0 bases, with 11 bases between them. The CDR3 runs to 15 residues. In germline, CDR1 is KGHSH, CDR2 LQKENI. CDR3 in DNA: TGTGCCAGCTCACCGTCGGCAGGGGTGAACACTGAAGCTTTCTTT. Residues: CASSPSAGVNTEAFF.

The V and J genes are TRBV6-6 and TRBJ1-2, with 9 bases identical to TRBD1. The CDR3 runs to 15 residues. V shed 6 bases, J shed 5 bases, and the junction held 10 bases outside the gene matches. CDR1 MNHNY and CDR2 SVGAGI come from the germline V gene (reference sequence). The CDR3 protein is CASSLRRTGDYGYTF. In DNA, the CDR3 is TGTGCCAGCAGCCTAAGACGGACAGGGGATTATGGCTACACCTTC.

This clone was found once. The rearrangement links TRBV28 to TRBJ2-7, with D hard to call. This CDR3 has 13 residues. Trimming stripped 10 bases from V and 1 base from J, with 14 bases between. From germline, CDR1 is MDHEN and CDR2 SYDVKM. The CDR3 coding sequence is TGTGCCACTCGGAAGGACGCATCCTACGAGCAGTACTTC. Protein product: CATRKDASYEQYF. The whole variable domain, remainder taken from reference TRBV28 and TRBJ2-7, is DVKVTQSSRYLVKRTGEKVFLECVQDMDHENMFWYRQDPGLGLRLIYFSYDVKMKEKGDIPEGYSVSREKKERFSLILESASTNQTSMYLCATRKDASYEQYFGPGTRLTVT.

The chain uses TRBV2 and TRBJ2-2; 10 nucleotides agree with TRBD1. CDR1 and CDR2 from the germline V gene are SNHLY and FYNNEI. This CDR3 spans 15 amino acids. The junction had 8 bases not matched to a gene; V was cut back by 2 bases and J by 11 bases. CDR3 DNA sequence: TGTGCCAGCAGTGAACTCGGGACAGGGGACCTTGAGCTGTTTTTT. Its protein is CASSELGTGDLELFF.

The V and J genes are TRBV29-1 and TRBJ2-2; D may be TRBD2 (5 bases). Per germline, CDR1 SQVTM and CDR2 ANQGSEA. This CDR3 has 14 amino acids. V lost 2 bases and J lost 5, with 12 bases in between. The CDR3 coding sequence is TGCAGCGTTGAACTAGCCGCCAGGACCGGGGAGCTGTTTTTT. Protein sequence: CSVELAARTGELFF.

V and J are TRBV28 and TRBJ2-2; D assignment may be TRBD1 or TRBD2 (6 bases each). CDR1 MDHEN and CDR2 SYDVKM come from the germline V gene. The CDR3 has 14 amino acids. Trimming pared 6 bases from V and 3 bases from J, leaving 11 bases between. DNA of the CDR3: TGTGCCAGCAGAGGAAGGGGGGACACCGGGGAGCTGTTTTTT. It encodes CASRGRGDTGELFF. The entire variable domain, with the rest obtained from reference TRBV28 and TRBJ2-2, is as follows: DVKVTQSSRYLVKRTGEKVFLECVQDMDHENMFWYRQDPGLGLRLIYFSYDVKMKEKGDIPEGYSVSREKKERFSLILESASTNQTSMYLCASRGRGDTGELFFGEGSRLTVL.

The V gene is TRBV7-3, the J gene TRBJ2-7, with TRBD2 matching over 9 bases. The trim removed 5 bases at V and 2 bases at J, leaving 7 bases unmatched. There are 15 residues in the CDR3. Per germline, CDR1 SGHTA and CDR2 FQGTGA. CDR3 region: CASSLGSGSPYEQYF. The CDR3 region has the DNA TGTGCCAGCAGCCTCGGTAGCGGGAGCCCCTACGAGCAGTACTTC.